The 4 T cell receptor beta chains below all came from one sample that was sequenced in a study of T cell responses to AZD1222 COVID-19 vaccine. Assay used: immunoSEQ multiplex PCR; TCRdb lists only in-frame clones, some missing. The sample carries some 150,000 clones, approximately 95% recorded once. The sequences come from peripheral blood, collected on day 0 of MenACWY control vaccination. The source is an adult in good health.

CDR3 nucleotide sequence: TGTGCCACCAGTGACTACAGGCAATACAATGAGCAGTTCTTC. Amino acid sequence: CATSDYRQYNEQFF. This sequence joins TRBV24-1 and TRBJ2-1; the D gene is possibly TRBD1 (5 bases). CDR3 size: 14 residues. The V end was cut by 4 bases, the J end by 4 bases, with 10 bases between. The germline CDR1 and CDR2 sequences are KGHDR and SFDVKD.

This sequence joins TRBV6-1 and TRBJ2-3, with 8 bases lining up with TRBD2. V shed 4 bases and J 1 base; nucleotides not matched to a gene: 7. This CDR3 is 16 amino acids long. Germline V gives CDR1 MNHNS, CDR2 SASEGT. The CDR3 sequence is CASSVSSGGRTDTQYF. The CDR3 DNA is TGTGCCAGCAGTGTCTCGAGCGGGGGCCGCACAGATACGCAGTATTTT.

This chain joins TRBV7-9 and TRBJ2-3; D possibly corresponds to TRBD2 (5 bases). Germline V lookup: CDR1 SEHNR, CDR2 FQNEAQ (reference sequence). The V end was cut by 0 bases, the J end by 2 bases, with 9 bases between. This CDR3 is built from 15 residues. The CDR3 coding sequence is TGTGCCAGCAGCTTAGCGGGAGCCCCCACAGATACGCAGTATTTT. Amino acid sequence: CASSLAGAPTDTQYF. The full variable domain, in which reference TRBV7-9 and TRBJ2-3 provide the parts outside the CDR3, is DTGVSQNPRHKITKRGQNVTFRCDPISEHNRLYWYRQTLGQGPEFLTYFQNEAQLEKSRLLSDRFSAERPKGSFSTLEIQRTEQGDSAMYLCASSLAGAPTDTQYFGPGTRLTVL.

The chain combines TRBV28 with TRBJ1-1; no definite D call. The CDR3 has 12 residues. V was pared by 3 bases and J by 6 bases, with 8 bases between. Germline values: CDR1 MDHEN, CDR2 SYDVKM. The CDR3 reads CASSFPQPEAFF. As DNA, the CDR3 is TGTGCCAGCAGTTTTCCCCAGCCTGAAGCTTTCTTT. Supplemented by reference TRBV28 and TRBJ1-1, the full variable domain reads DVKVTQSSRYLVKRTGEKVFLECVQDMDHENMFWYRQDPGLGLRLIYFSYDVKMKEKGDIPEGYSVSREKKERFSLILESASTNQTSMYLCASSFPQPEAFFGQGTRLTVV.